Listed here are 17 T cell receptor beta chains from one sample, sequenced in a study of beta chain features in type 1 diabetes. Sequencing targeted expressed TCRB transcripts, as all isolated RNA had been reverse transcribed. Assay: immunoSEQ multiplex PCR; the TCRdb copy retains only in-frame clones and omits some. The repertoire has about 360,000 clones, roughly 12% of them found once; the top ten carry roughly 0.015%. The sequencing sample was made of naive CD4+ T cells from blood. The receptor set was obtained from a man younger than 30 in good health.

This clone showed up just a few times. V and J are TRBV30 and TRBJ1-2, with a tentative D call TRBD1 (6 bases). Germline CDR1 is GTSNPN and CDR2 is SVGIG (reference sequence). With 4 bases removed from V and 6 bases from J, the gap between germline ends came to 18 bases. This CDR3 has 14 amino acids. CDR3 region: CAWTEWTETDGYTF. CDR3 in DNA: TGTGCCTGGACAGAATGGACAGAAACGGATGGCTACACCTTC.

J is TRBJ2-1 and V is TRBV19; perhaps TRBD1 as D (6 bases). Germline-derived CDR1 and CDR2 are LNHDA and SQIVND (reference sequence). Trimming pared 2 bases from V and 9 bases from J, leaving 14 bases between. The CDR3 is 14 residues long. CDR3 sequence reads: CASSISGQFGEQFF. The CDR3, as DNA: TGTGCCAGTAGTATATCAGGACAGTTCGGTGAGCAGTTCTTC.

This sequence joins TRBV6-5 and TRBJ1-5; possibly TRBD1 for D (6 bases). V was trimmed by 6 bases and J by 6 bases, leaving 12 bases between them. There are 13 residues in the CDR3. CDR1 and CDR2 (germline): MNHEY, SVGAGI. The CDR3 coding sequence is TGTGCCAGCAGCAGGACAGATCTTCAGCCCCAGCATTTT. Translating gives CASSRTDLQPQHF.

This rearrangement joins TRBV4-2 to TRBJ2-3; TRBD2 matches 7 bases. The length of the CDR3 is 17 residues. Trimming removed 5 bases from V and 0 bases from J; junction bases left unmatched: 11. The germline V gene encodes CDR1 LGHNA and CDR2 YNFKEQ. The CDR3 DNA follows: TGTGCCAGCAGCTACCAGGAGTCGCGGGGGAGCACAGATACGCAGTATTTT. This translates into CASSYQESRGSTDTQYF.

This clone turned up a few times. The chain has TRBV4-3 and TRBJ2-5, with 11 bases identical to TRBD2. Germline loops: CDR1 LGHNA, CDR2 YSLEER. The CDR3 is 16 amino acids. Unmatched junction bases numbered 4, after V lost 4 bases and J lost 0 bases. The CDR3: CASSPRLAGNQETQYF. The CDR3 DNA reads TGCGCCAGCAGCCCCAGACTAGCGGGGAACCAAGAGACCCAGTACTTC.

This clone was observed a handful of times. The chain has TRBV13 and TRBJ1-1; TRBD1 might be the D (5 bases). V gave up 3 bases and J gave up 3 bases, with 8 bases separating them. The CDR3 runs to 13 residues. Germline CDR1 reads PRHDT; CDR2 reads FYEKMQ (reference sequence). CDR3 amino acids: CASSFTGDTEAFF. CDR3 sequence (DNA): TGTGCCAGCAGCTTCACGGGGGACACTGAAGCTTTCTTT.

V and J are TRBV4-2 and TRBJ2-1, with D tentatively TRBD1 (8 bases). The germline V gene encodes CDR1 LGHNA and CDR2 YNFKEQ. The CDR3 is 17 amino acids. Trimming pared 0 bases from V and 5 bases from J, leaving 17 bases between. CDR3 sequence reads: CASSQDLYRGGDNEQFF. CDR3 coding DNA: TGTGCCAGCAGCCAAGATCTTTACAGGGGGGGCGACAATGAGCAGTTCTTC.

This chain joins TRBV7-3 and TRBJ2-3; the match to TRBD2 covers 8 bases. The CDR3 consists of 16 residues. The germline CDR1 and CDR2 sequences are SGHTA and FQGTGA. V shed 5 bases, J shed 4 bases, and the junction held 11 bases outside the gene matches. As DNA, the CDR3 is TGTGCCAGCAGCCGGTTCGCCGGGAGGGCCCCAGATACGCAGTATTTT. Translating it yields CASSRFAGRAPDTQYF. The entire variable domain, with the rest obtained from reference TRBV7-3 and TRBJ2-3, is as follows: GAGVSQTPSNKVTEKGKYVELRCDPISGHTALYWYRQSLGQGPEFLIYFQGTGAADDSGLPNDRFFAVRPEGSVSTLKIQRTERGDSAVYLCASSRFAGRAPDTQYFGPGTRLTVL.

This clone showed up just a few times. This chain links TRBV27 with TRBJ2-7, with D maybe TRBD1 (6 bases). The V gene's germline CDR1 is MNHEY and CDR2 SMNVEV (reference sequence). This CDR3 contains 17 residues. The V gene lost 5 bases and the J gene lost 0 bases, with 20 bases spanning the gap. The CDR3 region has the DNA TGTGCCAGCAGTATAAGCCAGGGGACGCAGAGCTCCTACGAGCAGTACTTC. It yields the protein CASSISQGTQSSYEQYF.

V and J are TRBV10-3 and TRBJ2-3; TRBD2 matches 8 bases. The CDR3 is made up of 13 amino acids. J gave up 5 bases and V 3 bases, and 1 base lay outside the gene matches. CDR1 is ENHRY, CDR2 SYGVKD, per germline. CDR3 region: CAISDRGGDTQYF. The CDR3, as DNA: TGTGCCATCAGTGACCGGGGGGGAGATACGCAGTATTTT.

The chain combines TRBV11-1 with TRBJ2-1, with 7 bases matching TRBD2. The germline V gene has CDR1 SGHAT and CDR2 FQDESV (reference sequence). V was clipped by 5 bases and J by 7 bases; unmatched bases: 8. The CDR3 has 14 residues. The CDR3 reads CASSRTRGLNEQFF. The CDR3 coding sequence is TGTGCCAGCAGCAGGACTAGGGGTTTGAATGAGCAGTTCTTC.

This clone showed up just a few times. This rearrangement joins TRBV5-1 to TRBJ1-6; TRBD1 agrees at 7 bases. CDR1 SGHRS and CDR2 YFSETQ come from the germline V gene. This CDR3 contains 15 residues. J gave up 7 bases and V 4 bases, and 8 bases lay outside the gene matches. This chain's CDR3 is CASSVSGQSNSPLHF. The CDR3 nucleotides are TGCGCCAGCAGCGTGTCGGGACAGTCAAATTCACCCCTCCACTTT.

This clone was seen a few times. The chain employs TRBV5-4 and TRBJ2-3; 8 bases agree with TRBD2. Trimming at V came to 4 bases and at J to 2 bases, leaving 12 bases not matched to a gene. This CDR3 spans 17 amino acids. The germline CDR1 and CDR2 sequences are SGHNT and YYREEE (reference sequence). The CDR3 region has the DNA TGTGCCAGCAGCAGGGGCGCACTAGCGGTAGTCACAGATACGCAGTATTTT. Translating it yields CASSRGALAVVTDTQYF.

The V gene is TRBV25-1, the J gene TRBJ2-7, with D maybe TRBD2 (5 bases). Trimming pared 4 bases from V and 0 bases from J, leaving 13 bases between. The V gene's germline CDR1 is MGHDK and CDR2 SYGVNS. This CDR3 comprises 15 residues. CDR3 region: CASSGPLGSSYEQYF. The DNA of the CDR3 is TGTGCCAGCAGTGGGCCGCTAGGGAGCTCCTACGAGCAGTACTTC.

V gene TRBV5-1 combines with J gene TRBJ1-5; tentatively, D is TRBD1 (5 bases). This CDR3 contains 16 residues. V lost 4 bases to trimming and J lost 8 bases, with 22 bases between them. The germline gives CDR1 SGHRS, CDR2 YFSETQ. CDR3 DNA sequence: TGCGCCAGCAGCACTGGCAGGGCAGGGCTTAGGGAGCCCCAGCATTTT. It encodes CASSTGRAGLREPQHF.

This clone turned up a few times. The CDR3 DNA follows: TGCGCCAGCAGCCAAAACAGGGGCCTTCAAGAGACCCAGTACTTC. Translating gives CASSQNRGLQETQYF. The J gene is TRBJ2-5, the V gene TRBV4-1, with TRBD1 matching over 7 bases. From germline, CDR1 is MGHRA and CDR2 YSYEKL. J was trimmed by 2 bases and V by 2 bases; bases with no gene match: 5. The CDR3 covers 15 residues.

This clone occurred a few times. This chain links TRBV5-4 with TRBJ2-3; D unclear. CDR1 and CDR2 (germline): SGHNT, YYREEE (reference sequence). The CDR3 is made up of 11 amino acids. Trimming left V 4 bases short and J 4 bases short, with 4 bases between. CDR3 protein: CASSESDTQYF. The CDR3 coding sequence is TGTGCCAGCAGCGAGTCAGATACGCAGTATTTT.